The clone carrying this T cell receptor (beta chain) was seen more than once but under ten times. Its target is unknown. The record originates from a study of blood T cells in healthy people across ages. Overall study results and limits: The long-lived group displayed more naive CD4+ cells, plus higher diversity, than the aged donors did.

With a J-beta primer mix and a sample-barcoded 5' primer, a second PCR ran about 6 to 11 cycles. TCRdb re-analysed the 5' RACE reads in MiXCR, keeping a single row per CDR3 protein. Here the sample spans under 2,000,000 distinct CDR3 sequences, around 50% being singletons. The TCR comes from a woman between 40 and 55 years old in good health. The specimen was blood.

Here the CDR3 DNA reads TGTGCCAGCAGTTACTCGAGAGGGGGCGATCCTCCGGCCAAAAACATTCAGTACTTC. It encodes CASSYSRGGDPPAKNIQYF. V gene TRBV6-5 combines with J gene TRBJ2-4; 7 nucleotides agree with TRBD1. V was pared by 0 bases and J by 1 base, with 12 bases of the junction left unmatched. Per the germline V gene, CDR1 is MNHEY and CDR2 is SVGAGI. CDR3 length: 19 amino acids.